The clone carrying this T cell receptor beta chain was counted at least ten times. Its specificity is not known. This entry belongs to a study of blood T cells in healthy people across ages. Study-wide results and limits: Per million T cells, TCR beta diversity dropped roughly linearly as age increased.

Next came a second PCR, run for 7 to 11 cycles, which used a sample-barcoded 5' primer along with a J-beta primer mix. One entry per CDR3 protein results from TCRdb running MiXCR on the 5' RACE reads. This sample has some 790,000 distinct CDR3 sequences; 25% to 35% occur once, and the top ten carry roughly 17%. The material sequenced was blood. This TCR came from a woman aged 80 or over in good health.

The CDR3 nucleotides are TGTGCCAGCAGCTGGGGGCGGGACATCACCACCTACGAGCAGTACTTC. It translates to CASSWGRDITTYEQYF. The chain recombines TRBV5-5 with TRBJ2-7, with D possibly being TRBD1 or TRBD2 (6 bases each). Germline-derived CDR1 and CDR2 are SGHKS and YYEKEE (reference sequence). The CDR3 has 16 amino acids. Deletions cut 3 bases from V and 2 bases from J, with 18 bases between.